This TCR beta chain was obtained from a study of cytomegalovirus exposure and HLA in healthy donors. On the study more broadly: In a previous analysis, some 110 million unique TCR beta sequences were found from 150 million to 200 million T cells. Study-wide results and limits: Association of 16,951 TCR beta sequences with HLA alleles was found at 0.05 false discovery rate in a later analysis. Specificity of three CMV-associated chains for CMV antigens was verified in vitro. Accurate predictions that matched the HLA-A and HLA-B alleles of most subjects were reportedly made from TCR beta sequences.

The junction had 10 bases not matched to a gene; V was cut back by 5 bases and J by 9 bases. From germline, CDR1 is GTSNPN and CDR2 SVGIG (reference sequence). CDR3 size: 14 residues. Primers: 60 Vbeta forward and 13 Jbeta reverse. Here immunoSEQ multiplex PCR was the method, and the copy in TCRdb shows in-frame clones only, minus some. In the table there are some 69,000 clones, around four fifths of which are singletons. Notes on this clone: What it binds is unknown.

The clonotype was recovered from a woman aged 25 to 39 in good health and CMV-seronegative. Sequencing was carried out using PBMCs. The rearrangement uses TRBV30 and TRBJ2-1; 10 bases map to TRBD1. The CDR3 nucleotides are TGTGCCTGGGACGACAGGGGGCCTTTTGGTGAGCAGTTCTTC. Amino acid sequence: CAWDDRGPFGEQFF.